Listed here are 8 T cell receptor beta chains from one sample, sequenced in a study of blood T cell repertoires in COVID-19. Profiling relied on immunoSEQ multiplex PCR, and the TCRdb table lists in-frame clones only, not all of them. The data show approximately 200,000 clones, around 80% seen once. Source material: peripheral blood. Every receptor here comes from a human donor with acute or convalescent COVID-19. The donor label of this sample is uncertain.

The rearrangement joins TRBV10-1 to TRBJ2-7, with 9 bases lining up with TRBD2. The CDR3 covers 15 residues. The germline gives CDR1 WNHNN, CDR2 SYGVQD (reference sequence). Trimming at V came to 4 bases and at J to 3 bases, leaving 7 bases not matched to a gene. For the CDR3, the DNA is TGCGCCAGCAGTGCCGAGACTAGCGGATTCTACGAGCAGTACTTC. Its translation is CASSAETSGFYEQYF.

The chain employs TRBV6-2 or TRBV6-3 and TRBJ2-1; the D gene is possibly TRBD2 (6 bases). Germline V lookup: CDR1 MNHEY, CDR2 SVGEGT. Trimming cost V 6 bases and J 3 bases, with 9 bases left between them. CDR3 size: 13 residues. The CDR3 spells CASSPDYYNEQFF. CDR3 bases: TGTGCCAGCAGCCCGGACTACTACAATGAGCAGTTCTTC.

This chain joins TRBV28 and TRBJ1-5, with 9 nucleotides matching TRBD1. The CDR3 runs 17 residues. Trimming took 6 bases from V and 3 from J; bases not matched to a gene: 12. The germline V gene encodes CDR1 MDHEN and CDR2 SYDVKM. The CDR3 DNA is TGTGCCAGCAGCTCTCGAAAGGACAGGGGTGTCAATCAGCCCCAGCATTTT. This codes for CASSSRKDRGVNQPQHF.

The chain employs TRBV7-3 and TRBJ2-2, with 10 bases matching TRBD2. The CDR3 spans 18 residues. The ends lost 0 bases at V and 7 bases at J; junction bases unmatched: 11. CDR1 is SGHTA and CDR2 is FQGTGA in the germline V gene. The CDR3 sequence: CASSLTLAGASGDGELFF. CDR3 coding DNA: TGTGCCAGCAGCTTAACCCTAGCGGGAGCGTCGGGGGACGGGGAGCTGTTTTTT.

The CDR3 spells CASSQGTGGQPQHF. CDR3 nucleotides: TGTGCCAGCAGCCAAGGGACAGGTGGTCAGCCCCAGCATTTT. The chain carries TRBV3-1 (or the pseudogene TRBV3-2) and TRBJ1-5, with 7 bases aligning to TRBD1. Germline loops: CDR1 LGHDT, CDR2 YNNKEL (reference sequence). The CDR3 is 14 residues long. Trimming cost V 1 base and J 6 bases; bases outside gene matches: 3.

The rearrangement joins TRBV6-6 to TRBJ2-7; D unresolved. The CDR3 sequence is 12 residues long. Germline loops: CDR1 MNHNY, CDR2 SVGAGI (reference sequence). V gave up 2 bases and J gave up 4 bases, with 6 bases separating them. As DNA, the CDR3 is TGTGCCAGCAGTTACGGGCTATACGAGCAGTACTTC. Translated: CASSYGLYEQYF.

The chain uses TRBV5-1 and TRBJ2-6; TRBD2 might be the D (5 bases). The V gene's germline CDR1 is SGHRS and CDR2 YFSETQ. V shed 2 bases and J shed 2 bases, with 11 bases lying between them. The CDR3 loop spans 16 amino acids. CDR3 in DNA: TGCGCCAGCAGCTTACCTACGGAGGCTGGGGCCAACGTCCTGACTTTC. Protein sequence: CASSLPTEAGANVLTF.

CDR3 region: CATRTVNTEAFF. CDR3 DNA: TGTGCCACCCGGACAGTAAACACTGAAGCTTTCTTT. The rearrangement uses TRBV10-3 and TRBJ1-1; maybe TRBD1 (6 bases). The germline gives CDR1 ENHRY, CDR2 SYGVKD. V lost 10 bases and J lost 2, with 11 bases in between. CDR3 length: 12 amino acids.